The 17 T cell receptor beta chains given below trace back to one sample, sequenced in a study of molecular identifiers for immune sequencing clone quantification. TCRdb re-analysed the PCR reads in MiXCR, keeping a single row per CDR3 protein. The sample holds about half a million distinct CDR3 sequences; about 25% are singletons and the top ten take approximately 0.76%. Material: naive CD8+ T cells from blood, with Jurkat cell RNA spiked in. The subset is: FACS-sorted CD8+CD4-CCR7+CD45RA+ naive T cells. These receptors were collected from a human donor in good health. Some libraries in this study had Jurkat cell RNA spiked in.

The chain uses TRBV29-1 and TRBJ2-7; TRBD1 aligns across 8 bases. V gave up 5 bases and J gave up 2 bases; unmatched junction bases: 8. The CDR3 has 14 amino acids. Looked up from germline, CDR1 is SQVTM and CDR2 is ANQGSEA. The CDR3 protein is CSVTDRGRAYEQYF. CDR3 DNA sequence: TGCAGCGTTACAGACAGGGGTAGGGCCTACGAGCAGTACTTC.

Of note for this clonotype: A much larger clone differs by one base, so this may be a read error. The chain has TRBV6-2 or TRBV6-3 and TRBJ1-1; D not resolved. V gave up 2 bases and J gave up 4 bases, with 17 bases separating them. CDR1 is MNHEY, CDR2 SVGEGT, per germline. CDR3 size: 16 residues. The CDR3, as DNA: TGTGCCAGCAGTTACCACCGGACCCTGGCGAGCACTGAAGCTTTCTTT. It yields the protein CASSYHRTLASTEAFF.

The table lists this clonotype with many counts. V is TRBV7-2 and J is TRBJ1-1; D unclear. V was clipped by 1 base and J by 5 bases, with 14 bases between them. Germline lookup yields CDR1 SGHTA and CDR2 FQGNSA. The length of the CDR3 is 15 residues. The CDR3 DNA is TGTGCCAGCAGCTTAGATATCGTAGGGAGGACTGAAGCTTTCTTT. Amino acid sequence: CASSLDIVGRTEAFF.

J is TRBJ2-2 and V is TRBV12-3 or TRBV12-4; no reliable D call. The CDR3 loop spans 15 amino acids. The germline V and J ends were trimmed by 6 bases and 3 bases, with 14 bases remaining between them. The CDR3 sequence is CASSHYSGYTGELFF. DNA for the CDR3: TGTGCCAGCAGCCATTACAGTGGGTACACCGGGGAGCTGTTTTTT.

This clonotype appeared many times. The J gene is TRBJ2-3, the V gene TRBV30, with 8 bases lining up with TRBD2. Germline CDR1 GTSNPN, CDR2 SVGIG (reference sequence). Germline trimming cut 1 base from V and 3 bases from J; bases unmatched to any gene: 3. The length of the CDR3 is 14 residues. The CDR3 sequence: CAWSGRLATDTQYF. The CDR3 DNA sequence: TGTGCCTGGAGTGGCAGACTAGCGACAGATACGCAGTATTTT.

At least ten counts were recorded for this clonotype. The chain recombines TRBV11-2 with TRBJ2-7; TRBD1 or TRBD2 may be the D gene (6 bases each). With 8 bases removed from V and 4 bases from J, the gap between germline ends came to 12 bases. Germline lookup yields CDR1 SGHAT and CDR2 FQNNGV. CDR3 length: 12 residues. The CDR3 is CASAWGAYEQYF. The CDR3 DNA is TGTGCCAGCGCCTGGGGGGCTTACGAGCAGTACTTC.

The chain uses TRBV3-1 and TRBJ2-7; 8 nucleotides match TRBD2. The V gene's germline CDR1 is LGHDT and CDR2 YNNKEL (reference sequence). The CDR3 has 14 residues. After removal of 1 base from V and 2 bases from J, the junction contained 1 base not matched to a gene. This CDR3 reads CASSQVLAAYEQYF. CDR3 sequence (DNA): TGTGCCAGCAGCCAAGTACTAGCGGCCTACGAGCAGTACTTC.

On this clonotype itself: Since no conserved phenylalanine or tryptophan closes the CDR3, a read error is the likely cause. The chain links TRBV2 to TRBJ2-4; D perhaps matches TRBD2 (6 bases). CDR3 length: 18 amino acids. V was shortened by 1 base and J by 0 bases, with 16 bases between the two germline ends. Germline V gene lookup returns CDR1 SNHLY and CDR2 FYNNEI. CDR3 loop: CASSEEEGSDLAKNIQYL. The CDR3 nucleotides are TGTGCCAGCAGTGAAGAGGAGGGCTCAGACCTAGCCAAAAACATTCAGTACCTC.

This chain uses TRBV4-1 with TRBJ2-3, with D possibly being TRBD1 (6 bases). CDR3 length: 17 amino acids. Trimming removed 8 bases at V and 2 bases at J, with 23 bases between. Per germline, CDR1 MGHRA and CDR2 YSYEKL. The CDR3 DNA reads as TGCGCCAGCGGCCCCACGTCGACAGGCGCACCCACAGATACGCAGTATTTT. It codes for CASGPTSTGAPTDTQYF.

This clonotype was recorded at least ten times. This chain uses TRBV11-2 with TRBJ2-1; 7 bases agree with TRBD1. Germline CDR1 is SGHAT and CDR2 is FQNNGV. CDR3 size: 12 residues. The V and J ends lost 4 bases and 7 bases, in that order; junction bases with no gene match: 1. The CDR3 DNA reads as TGTGCCAGCAGCTCACAGGGGAATGAGCAGTTCTTC. Translated, it gives CASSSQGNEQFF.

The chain links TRBV7-2 to TRBJ1-5; no reliable D call. The CDR3 contains 17 residues. Germline V CDR1 and CDR2: SGHTA, FQGNSA. Trimming left V 5 bases short and J 0 bases short, with 17 bases between. CDR3 in amino acids: CASSIGGGYYSNQPQHF. As DNA, the CDR3 is TGTGCCAGCAGCATAGGAGGAGGGTATTATAGCAATCAGCCCCAGCATTTT.

In DNA form, the CDR3 reads TGTGCCAGCAGCTTTGTTGTGGATACGCAGTATTTT. Amino acids: CASSFVVDTQYF. The chain combines TRBV7-9 with TRBJ2-3; no clear D gene. Germline V gene sequence: CDR1 SEHNR, CDR2 FQNEAQ (reference sequence). The CDR3 covers 12 residues. Trimming pared 3 bases from V and 6 bases from J, leaving 7 bases between.

The chain carries TRBV6-2 or TRBV6-3 and TRBJ2-7, with TRBD1 matching 7 bases. CDR1 and CDR2 from the germline V gene are MNHEY and SVGEGT. This CDR3 is 15 amino acids long. With 8 bases clipped from V and 4 bases from J, the junction kept 14 bases outside the gene matches. The CDR3 DNA is TGTGCCAGCGTACCAACAGAAAGGGGGCTGTACGAGCAGTACTTC. Its protein product is CASVPTERGLYEQYF.

This clonotype was seen many times. The J gene is TRBJ1-4, the V gene TRBV7-9; TRBD1 might be the D (5 bases). V was clipped by 5 bases and J by 7 bases, with 17 bases between them. The germline V gene encodes CDR1 SEHNR and CDR2 FQNEAQ (reference sequence). The CDR3 consists of 15 residues. The CDR3 DNA is TGTGCCAGCAGCCCACCCGGGACCCGGAGTGAAAAACTGTTTTTT. As protein: CASSPPGTRSEKLFF.

This rearrangement joins TRBV20-1 to TRBJ2-7; possibly TRBD1 or TRBD2 for D (5 bases each). In germline, CDR1 is DFQATT, CDR2 SNEGSKA (reference sequence). The CDR3 runs 14 residues. Trimming took off 4 bases at V and 2 bases at J, with 15 bases between the two ends. The CDR3 DNA reads as TGCAGTGCTAAAGAACCGGGGCCCACCTACGAGCAGTACTTC. Translation gives CSAKEPGPTYEQYF.

The table lists this clonotype with a few counts. This chain connects TRBV19 to TRBJ2-5, with D perhaps TRBD1 (6 bases). Trimming shortened V by 3 bases and J by 5 bases, and 10 bases separated the two germline ends. This CDR3 contains 13 residues. CDR1 and CDR2 from the germline V gene are LNHDA and SQIVND (reference sequence). CDR3 DNA: TGTGCCAGTAGTATTTCAGGGGCTGAGACCCAGTACTTC. Its translation: CASSISGAETQYF.

Only a few counts were recorded for this clonotype. This rearrangement joins TRBV7-9 to TRBJ2-4, with a possible D match to TRBD1 (7 bases). V lost 1 base and J lost 8, with 12 bases in between. The CDR3 is 14 residues long. Germline CDR1 is SEHNR and CDR2 is FQNEAQ (reference sequence). Here the CDR3 DNA reads TGTGCCAGCAGCTTAGACCTCAGGGGGGACATTCAGTACTTC. Its translation: CASSLDLRGDIQYF.